Listed below are T cell receptor beta chains from one sample, sequenced in a study of cytomegalovirus exposure and HLA in healthy donors. TCRdb's copy holds only in-frame clones and misses some; the assay was immunoSEQ multiplex PCR. In the table there are 150,000 or so clones, approximately 83% of which are singletons. Sequencing was done on a sample of PBMCs. The receptors originated from a male donor in good health and CMV-seronegative. Both conserved end residues are part of each CDR3. Fields, in order: V gene, D gene, J gene, clone size, CDR3 protein, CDR3 DNA. A D gene is named only where the DNA matches it firmly. Only some rows state a clone size, as once, few, many or a class for expanded clones.

TRBV7-9	-	TRBJ1-5	-	CASSSGGWQPQHF	TGTGCCAGCAGCTCGGGGGGCTGGCAGCCCCAGCATTTT
TRBV7-9	TRBD2	TRBJ2-2	-	CASSSKAGANTGELFF	TGTGCCAGCAGCAGTAAAGCGGGGGCGAACACCGGGGAGCTGTTTTTT
TRBV5-1	-	TRBJ2-5	-	CASSPTGTQETQYF	TGCGCCAGCAGCCCGACCGGGACACAAGAGACCCAGTACTTC
TRBV5-1	TRBD1	TRBJ2-2	-	CASSFRAKDRALGELFF	TGCGCCAGCAGCTTTAGGGCTAAGGACAGGGCCCTTGGGGAGCTGTTTTTT
TRBV7-3	-	TRBJ1-1	-	CASSFRQTRLNTEAFF	TGTGCCAGCAGCTTCCGGCAGACTCGTTTGAACACTGAAGCTTTCTTT
TRBV7-9	-	TRBJ2-3	once	CASSIDRSTDTQYF	TGTGCCAGCAGCATAGATCGGAGCACAGATACGCAGTATTTT
TRBV2	TRBD1	TRBJ2-7	-	CASARDRAYEQYF	TGTGCCAGCGCTCGGGACAGGGCCTACGAGCAGTACTTC
TRBV7-2	-	TRBJ1-2	-	CASSLGRTNYGYTF	TGTGCCAGCAGCTTAGGGAGAACTAACTATGGCTACACCTTC
TRBV5-1	-	TRBJ1-6	-	CASSLAGGRNSPLHF	TGCGCCAGCAGCTTGGCCGGAGGAAGGAATTCACCCCTCCACTTT
TRBV21-1	-	TRBJ1-1	-	CASSKKGGGTEAFF	TGTGCCAGCAGCAAAAAAGGGGGGGGCACTGAAGCTTTCTTT